This TCR beta chain was documented in a study of control samples from healthy donors and cancer patients. V was pared by 2 bases and J by 0 bases, with 16 bases between. The V gene's germline CDR1 is LGHDT and CDR2 YNNKEL (reference sequence). The CDR3 covers 17 residues. Some clones are missing from TCRdb's copy, which holds only in-frame ones; the method was immunoSEQ multiplex PCR. The repertoire includes fewer than 65,000 clones, over 85% of them detected once, and more than 1.5% sits in the top ten. The sequenced material came from PBMCs. V gene TRBV3-1 (or the pseudogene TRBV3-2) combines with J gene TRBJ1-1, with D unresolved. The origin of this receptor is a man in his forties with colorectal cancer. This CDR3 reads CASSQLFCGPMNTEAFF. The CDR3 DNA reads TGTGCCAGCAGCCAATTATTCTGTGGGCCAATGAACACTGAAGCTTTCTTT.